One and the same sample provided the 28 T cell receptor beta chains below, sequenced in a study of T-cell reconstitution after alpha-beta-depleted transplantation in children. Unique molecular identifiers were incorporated when the TCRbeta library was constructed. TCRdb reprocessed the PCR reads via MiXCR and lists one record per CDR3 protein. The sample records 400,000 to 500,000 distinct CDR3 sequences, under 13% being singletons. Sequencing was performed on PBMCs from the stem cell graft donor, taken from the stem cell graft. The receptors were gathered from a human donor who donated a stem cell graft to a child with acute myeloid leukemia.

This clonotype was observed a few times. The chain is built from TRBV2 and TRBJ2-7; 7 positions match TRBD1. The CDR3 loop spans 15 amino acids. The J segment lost 0 bases and the V segment lost 3 bases, leaving 5 bases of the junction unmatched. CDR1 and CDR2 from the germline V gene are SNHLY and FYNNEI. DNA of the CDR3: TGTGCCAGCAGTGATCCCGGACAGGACTCCTACGAGCAGTACTTC. This codes for CASSDPGQDSYEQYF.

This clonotype was recorded at least ten times. The chain recombines TRBV12-3 or TRBV12-4 with TRBJ2-1; 9 bases fit TRBD1. The CDR3 spans 16 residues. The V and J ends lost 3 bases and 9 bases, in that order; junction bases with no gene match: 12. CDR3 sequence reads: CASSFFVGQGGGEQFF. The CDR3, as DNA: TGTGCCAGCAGTTTTTTTGTGGGACAGGGCGGTGGTGAGCAGTTCTTC.

This clonotype was picked up a small number of times. The CDR3 loop reads CASSRDYSTDTQYF. The CDR3 nucleotides are TGTGCCAGCAGTAGGGACTACAGCACAGATACGCAGTATTTT. The chain couples TRBV6-1 to TRBJ2-3; 7 bases match TRBD2. Per germline, CDR1 MNHNS and CDR2 SASEGT. CDR3 length equals 14 residues. The trim removed 5 bases at V and 0 bases at J, leaving 2 bases unmatched.

A word on this clonotype: Given a much more abundant clone one base away, this may be a read error. The J gene is TRBJ2-1, the V gene TRBV29-1; D uncertain. Germline CDR1 reads SQVTM; CDR2 reads ANQGSEA. CDR3 size: 16 residues. CDR3 DNA: TGCAGCGTTGAAGATCCCGACGCCCGCTCCCACAATGAGCAGTTCTTC. Protein product: CSVEDPDARSHNEQFF.

This sequence joins TRBV12-3 or TRBV12-4 and TRBJ2-1; D might be TRBD2 (7 bases). The CDR3 loop spans 15 amino acids. V shed 7 bases and J shed 5 bases, with 18 bases lying between them. The CDR3 DNA reads TGTGCCAGCATATTGTGGGGGGGGCCCGACAATGAGCAGTTCTTC. It translates to CASILWGGPDNEQFF.

The J gene is TRBJ2-1, the V gene TRBV19; D is possibly TRBD2 (7 bases). The V end lost 6 bases, the J end lost 0 bases, and 24 bases lay between the germline ends. The germline gives CDR1 LNHDA, CDR2 SQIVND (reference sequence). This CDR3 region has 19 residues. CDR3 in amino acids: CASRPQGLLAQSSYNEQFF. CDR3 bases: TGTGCCAGTAGGCCACAGGGCCTACTAGCGCAAAGCTCCTACAATGAGCAGTTCTTC.

DNA for the CDR3: TGCAGTGCTAGACAGGTCAATCAGCCCCAGCATTTT. Translation: CSARQVNQPQHF. The chain employs TRBV20-1 and TRBJ1-5; no clear D gene. The germline gives CDR1 DFQATT, CDR2 SNEGSKA (reference sequence). V was clipped by 2 bases and J by 3 bases, with 5 bases between them. The CDR3 loop spans 12 amino acids.

The chain joins TRBV29-1 to TRBJ2-5; 10 bases are shared with TRBD2. Germline CDR1 and CDR2: SQVTM and ANQGSEA. V was clipped by 3 bases and J by 1 base; unmatched bases: 5. The CDR3 length is 15 residues. CDR3 nucleotide sequence: TGCAGCGTTGAGGAGGGACTAGCGAGCCAAGAGACCCAGTACTTC. Translating it yields CSVEEGLASQETQYF. Full variable domain (rest looked up from reference TRBV29-1 and TRBJ2-5): SAVISQKPSRDICQRGTSLTIQCQVDSQVTMMFWYRQQPGQSLTLIATANQGSEATYESGFVIDKFPISRPNLTFSTLTVSNMSPEDSSIYLCSVEEGLASQETQYFGPGTRLLVL.

This clonotype has a handful of counts. The chain combines TRBV5-4 with TRBJ2-2; 9 bases line up with TRBD2. Germline V gene sequence: CDR1 SGHNT, CDR2 YYREEE (reference sequence). J gave up 0 bases and V 0 bases, and 12 bases lay outside the gene matches. This CDR3 contains 20 residues. The CDR3 here is CASSLAYDWTSVSNTGELFF. Here the CDR3 DNA reads TGTGCCAGCAGCTTGGCCTACGATTGGACTAGCGTCTCGAACACCGGGGAGCTGTTTTTT.

This clonotype was found a few times. The CDR3 protein is CSAMDARVIYGYTF. DNA of the CDR3: TGCAGTGCCATGGACGCCAGGGTGATCTATGGCTACACCTTC. The genes are TRBV20-1 and TRBJ1-2, with a possible D match to TRBD1 (5 bases). Germline V gives CDR1 DFQATT, CDR2 SNEGSKA (reference sequence). The CDR3 extends over 14 amino acids. V was shortened by 6 bases and J by 4 bases, with 18 bases between the two germline ends.

The gene calls are TRBV7-2 and TRBJ2-5; TRBD1 matches at 7 bases. Germline V CDR1 and CDR2: SGHTA, FQGNSA. The V and J ends lost 5 bases and 4 bases, in that order; junction bases with no gene match: 7. The CDR3 is made up of 14 amino acids. CDR3 in DNA: TGTGCCAGCAGCACTAGGACAGGAACAGAGACCCAGTACTTC. Its protein product is CASSTRTGTETQYF.

The chain combines TRBV9 with TRBJ2-1; the match to TRBD2 covers 12 bases. Germline V gene data show CDR1 as SGDLS and CDR2 as YYNGEE. V dropped 3 bases and J dropped 4; count of bases not matched to a gene: 8. The CDR3 has 17 residues. CDR3 residues: CASSALGTSGRYNEQFF. CDR3 coding DNA: TGTGCCAGCAGCGCCCTAGGCACTAGCGGGAGGTACAATGAGCAGTTCTTC.

The chain has TRBV13 and TRBJ1-2; 7 bases match TRBD1. Germline values: CDR1 PRHDT, CDR2 FYEKMQ (reference sequence). CDR3 length: 14 residues. The trim removed 3 bases at V and 5 bases at J, leaving 6 bases unmatched. As DNA, the CDR3 is TGTGCCAGCAGCTTGAGGGGGCAGGAGTATGGCTACACCTTC. This gives the protein CASSLRGQEYGYTF. The whole variable domain, filled in from reference TRBV13 and TRBJ1-2, reads AAGVIQSPRHLIKEKRETATLKCYPIPRHDTVYWYQQGPGQDPQFLISFYEKMQSDKGSIPDRFSAQQFSDYHSELNMSSLELGDSALYFCASSLRGQEYGYTFGSGTRLTVV.

The rearrangement links TRBV5-1 to TRBJ1-6, with TRBD1 identical over 7 bases. The germline V gene encodes CDR1 SGHRS and CDR2 YFSETQ. Losses at the gene ends were 5 bases for V and 7 bases for J; bases not matched to a gene: 9. The CDR3 contains 15 residues. The CDR3 bases are TGCGCCAGCAGACAGTTACAGGGGTCCAATTCACCCCTCCACTTT. It encodes CASRQLQGSNSPLHF.

This clonotype was recorded a few times. The chain joins TRBV12-3 or TRBV12-4 to TRBJ2-7; 7 bases map to TRBD1. The CDR3 runs 17 residues. The V gene end was trimmed by 2 bases and the J gene end by 3 bases; junction bases not matched to a gene: 13. The CDR3, as DNA: TGTGCCAGCAGTTTATGGCAGGGACAGAAGTCTGACTACGAGCAGTACTTC. The encoded protein is CASSLWQGQKSDYEQYF.

The chain couples TRBV7-9 to TRBJ2-3, with 11 bases matching TRBD2. This CDR3 is built from 17 residues. Trimming removed 5 bases from V and 1 base from J; junction bases left unmatched: 8. The germline CDR1 and CDR2 sequences are SEHNR and FQNEAQ (reference sequence). The CDR3 protein is CASSLARSGGGTDTQYF. The CDR3 DNA follows: TGTGCCAGCAGCCTTGCCCGTAGCGGGGGGGGCACAGATACGCAGTATTTT.

This clonotype was observed a few times. The chain links TRBV29-1 to TRBJ2-2; no firm D call. V was trimmed by 3 bases and J by 4 bases, leaving 9 bases between them. The germline CDR1 and CDR2 sequences are SQVTM and ANQGSEA. CDR3 length: 13 amino acids. The CDR3 coding sequence is TGCAGCGTTGATCCTACTCTCACCGGGGAGCTGTTTTTT. Its protein is CSVDPTLTGELFF.

This clonotype was seen at least ten times. The genes are TRBV7-2 and TRBJ1-1; 9 bases are shared with TRBD1. Unmatched junction bases numbered 3, after V lost 3 bases and J lost 1 base. CDR1 and CDR2 from the germline V gene are SGHTA and FQGNSA. This CDR3 contains 15 residues. The DNA of the CDR3 is TGTGCCAGCAGCTTGTGGACAGGGGCGAACACTGAAGCTTTCTTT. Its protein product is CASSLWTGANTEAFF.

This clonotype showed up just a few times. The V call is TRBV3-1, the J call TRBJ2-4; D could derive from TRBD1 or TRBD2 (5 bases each). This CDR3 has 15 residues. Germline V gives CDR1 LGHDT, CDR2 YNNKEL (reference sequence). The germline V and J ends were trimmed by 0 bases and 6 bases, with 12 bases remaining between them. CDR3 sequence reads: CASSQDGSGLNIQYF. The CDR3 DNA reads as TGTGCCAGCAGCCAAGATGGGTCGGGGCTAAACATTCAGTACTTC.

This clonotype has a handful of counts. This chain links TRBV7-2 with TRBJ2-1, with TRBD2 matching over 9 bases. The CDR3 spans 14 residues. Germline-derived CDR1 and CDR2 are SGHTA and FQGNSA. V lost 5 bases, J lost 5 bases, and 4 bases stayed unmatched. The CDR3 loop is CASSTTSGHNEQFF. The CDR3 DNA is TGTGCCAGCAGCACGACTAGCGGACACAATGAGCAGTTCTTC.

This clonotype was seen more than once but under ten times. CDR3 bases: TGCAGTGCTAACTCAGGGGGATCCGTCCAAGAGACCCAGTACTTC. Translation: CSANSGGSVQETQYF. The chain is built from TRBV20-1 and TRBJ2-5, with 7 bases that match TRBD1. The V gene's germline CDR1 is DFQATT and CDR2 SNEGSKA (reference sequence). The CDR3 spans 15 residues. The junction had 9 bases not matched to a gene; V was cut back by 4 bases and J by 1 base.

This chain joins TRBV30 and TRBJ2-4; D is possibly TRBD1 (5 bases). This CDR3 is built from 19 residues. Trimming removed 7 bases at V and 0 bases at J, with 28 bases between. Germline lookup yields CDR1 GTSNPN and CDR2 SVGIG (reference sequence). The CDR3 sequence is CASPPPYQRQIIAKNIQYF. The CDR3 DNA reads TGTGCCTCTCCCCCGCCCTACCAGAGACAGATAATAGCCAAAAACATTCAGTACTTC.

In this sample, this clonotype turned up a few times. The V gene is TRBV29-1, the J gene TRBJ2-4; D gene uncertain. Germline CDR1 and CDR2: SQVTM and ANQGSEA. CDR3 length equals 14 residues. Trimming shortened V by 3 bases and J by 1 base, and 10 bases separated the two germline ends. The CDR3, as DNA: TGCAGCGTTGAGGTGTTAGGTGCCAAAAACATTCAGTACTTC. Translated: CSVEVLGAKNIQYF.

This clonotype showed up just a few times. This chain uses TRBV20-1 with TRBJ1-5; tentative D call: TRBD1 (6 bases). CDR1 and CDR2 (germline): DFQATT, SNEGSKA (reference sequence). V lost 3 bases to trimming and J lost 0 bases, with 18 bases between them. The CDR3 is 17 amino acids. As DNA, the CDR3 is TGCAGTGCTAGGGAGGACAGAAGCCGTTATAGCAATCAGCCCCAGCATTTT. Translation gives CSAREDRSRYSNQPQHF.

This clonotype showed up just a few times. V and J are TRBV20-1 and TRBJ1-2; 10 bases are a match to TRBD1. The germline gives CDR1 DFQATT, CDR2 SNEGSKA (reference sequence). This CDR3 is built from 16 residues. Losses at the gene ends were 6 bases for V and 0 bases for J; bases not matched to a gene: 10. The CDR3 sequence is CSAQRDRGLANYGYTF. The CDR3 bases are TGCAGTGCCCAAAGGGACAGGGGATTAGCTAACTATGGCTACACCTTC.

The gene calls are TRBV7-3 and TRBJ2-1, with TRBD2 matching over 7 bases. The V and J ends lost 5 bases and 9 bases, in that order; junction bases with no gene match: 10. The CDR3 runs 14 residues. Germline V lookup: CDR1 SGHTA, CDR2 FQGTGA. CDR3 sequence: CASSRSGTFPEQFF. The DNA for the CDR3 is TGTGCCAGCAGCCGAAGCGGGACTTTCCCTGAGCAGTTCTTC.

Of note for this clonotype: One end of the junction is discordant with germline, which a read error may explain. This chain connects TRBV3-1 to TRBJ2-6; no definite D call. Germline V lookup: CDR1 LGHDT, CDR2 YNNKEL (reference sequence). CDR3 size: 15 residues. The DNA for the CDR3 is TGTGCCACCAGCCAATTGGGTACTGGGGCCAACGTCCTGACTTTC. It is translated as CATSQLGTGANVLTF.

V usage is TRBV12-3 or TRBV12-4 and J usage is TRBJ2-2, with TRBD2 matching 7 bases. The CDR3 has 17 amino acids. V shed 9 bases, J shed 4 bases, and the junction held 17 bases outside the gene matches. CDR3 in amino acids: CARSRTRRGDGTGELFF. The CDR3 DNA reads as TGTGCCAGAAGTCGAACGCGTCGGGGGGACGGCACCGGGGAGCTGTTTTTT.